These 32 T cell receptor beta chains came from one sample sequenced in a study of cytomegalovirus exposure and HLA in healthy donors. The repertoire was sequenced with immunoSEQ multiplex PCR; TCRdb's copy has only in-frame clones and lacks some. The profile covers about 66,000 clones, with around 97% appearing a single time and 1.5% to 2% taken by the ten largest. The sample taken for sequencing was PBMCs. The receptor source for this set is a woman younger than 35 in good health and CMV-seropositive.

V usage is TRBV27 and J usage is TRBJ2-7, with 8 nucleotides matching TRBD1. This CDR3 region has 16 residues. Germline V gives CDR1 MNHEY, CDR2 SMNVEV (reference sequence). V gave up 4 bases and J gave up 3 bases; unmatched junction bases: 11. CDR3 protein: CASSSQGTGENYEQYF. The CDR3, as DNA: TGTGCCAGCAGTTCGCAAGGGACAGGCGAGAACTACGAGCAGTACTTC.

V gene TRBV25-1 combines with J gene TRBJ2-5; 7 bases are a match to TRBD1. Germline V gene lookup returns CDR1 MGHDK and CDR2 SYGVNS. J was trimmed by 3 bases and V by 1 base; bases with no gene match: 11. The CDR3 has 17 residues. The CDR3: CASSEWEDRVEEETQYF. In DNA form, the CDR3 reads TGTGCCAGCAGTGAATGGGAAGACAGGGTGGAAGAAGAGACCCAGTACTTC.

This chain uses TRBV29-1 with TRBJ2-1; possibly TRBD2 for D (5 bases). V was trimmed by 4 bases and J by 8 bases, leaving 15 bases between them. The CDR3 loop spans 13 amino acids. Per the germline V gene, CDR1 is SQVTM and CDR2 is ANQGSEA. DNA of the CDR3: TGCAGCGTTGTTAGTTTCAAGGAGGATGAGCAGTTCTTC. This gives the protein CSVVSFKEDEQFF.

The V gene is TRBV7-9, the J gene TRBJ2-5; D possibly corresponds to TRBD2 (5 bases). With 2 bases removed from V and 0 bases from J, the gap between germline ends came to 19 bases. In germline, CDR1 is SEHNR, CDR2 FQNEAQ (reference sequence). The CDR3 runs to 18 residues. CDR3 sequence: CASSLPIVGKEDQETQYF. The CDR3 DNA is TGTGCCAGCAGCTTACCGATCGTCGGGAAAGAGGACCAAGAGACCCAGTACTTC.

The CDR3 here is CASSFSQYNEQFF. The DNA of the CDR3 is TGTGCCAGCAGCTTTTCACAGTACAATGAGCAGTTCTTC. The chain employs TRBV7-9 and TRBJ2-1; D ambiguous. V was pared by 3 bases and J by 4 bases, with 7 bases between. Germline V gene data show CDR1 as SEHNR and CDR2 as FQNEAQ (reference sequence). The CDR3 contains 13 residues.

The rearrangement uses TRBV9 and TRBJ2-5, with 8 bases identical to TRBD1. CDR3 size: 15 residues. Trimming took 2 bases from V and 4 from J; bases not matched to a gene: 7. In germline, CDR1 is SGDLS, CDR2 YYNGEE. In nucleotides, the CDR3 is TGTGCCAGCAGCGTGTCAGGGGGCAGGTCAGAGACCCAGTACTTC. Protein: CASSVSGGRSETQYF.

The chain employs TRBV10-3 and TRBJ2-1, with 9 bases lining up with TRBD1. This CDR3 has 15 residues. From germline, CDR1 is ENHRY and CDR2 SYGVKD. V gave up 6 bases and J gave up 2 bases; unmatched junction bases: 5. CDR3 coding DNA: TGTGCCATCAGGCCAACAGGGGGCGCCTACAATGAGCAGTTCTTC. It specifies CAIRPTGGAYNEQFF.

In its sample, this clone was seen once. This rearrangement joins TRBV10-3 to TRBJ2-2; 11 bases line up with TRBD2. Germline V lookup: CDR1 ENHRY, CDR2 SYGVKD. This CDR3 contains 14 residues. The trim removed 6 bases at V and 5 bases at J, leaving 2 bases unmatched. CDR3 region: CAIRLAGGTGELFF. In DNA form, the CDR3 reads TGTGCCATCAGATTAGCGGGAGGGACCGGGGAGCTGTTTTTT.

The chain recombines TRBV19 with TRBJ1-1, with 7 positions matching TRBD1. V was pared by 4 bases and J by 0 bases, with 8 bases of the junction left unmatched. There are 16 residues in the CDR3. Germline V gene data show CDR1 as LNHDA and CDR2 as SQIVND (reference sequence). CDR3 sequence: CASSTPGQILNTEAFF. The CDR3 DNA follows: TGTGCCAGTAGTACCCCGGGACAGATTTTGAACACTGAAGCTTTCTTT. The full variable domain, in which reference TRBV19 and TRBJ1-1 provide the parts outside the CDR3, is DGGITQSPKYLFRKEGQNVTLSCEQNLNHDAMYWYRQDPGQGLRLIYYSQIVNDFQKGDIAEGYSVSREKKESFPLTVTSAQKNPTAFYLCASSTPGQILNTEAFFGQGTRLTVV.

V gene TRBV9 combines with J gene TRBJ2-2; 7 bases agree with TRBD1. The germline CDR1 and CDR2 sequences are SGDLS and YYNGEE. J gave up 4 bases and V 0 bases, and 0 bases lay outside the gene matches. The CDR3 totals 14 residues. The CDR3 loop is CASSVDRGTGELFF. Here the CDR3 DNA reads TGTGCCAGCAGCGTAGACAGGGGCACCGGGGAGCTGTTTTTT.

V gene TRBV30 combines with J gene TRBJ2-2; D gene unclear. The CDR3 is made up of 14 amino acids. The ends were cut back, 3 bases at V and 1 base at J, with 9 bases in the middle. Looked up from germline, CDR1 is GTSNPN and CDR2 is SVGIG (reference sequence). The CDR3 nucleotides read TGTGCCTGGAGGCTCGAGAGGAACACCGGGGAGCTGTTTTTT. Protein: CAWRLERNTGELFF.

The CDR3 loop is CASTSDRGPAEAFF. The DNA of the CDR3 is TGTGCCAGTACCAGCGACAGGGGGCCGGCTGAAGCTTTCTTT. The V gene is TRBV19, the J gene TRBJ1-1; 10 bases agree with TRBD1. The ends lost 7 bases at V and 6 bases at J; junction bases unmatched: 8. Per the germline V gene, CDR1 is LNHDA and CDR2 is SQIVND (reference sequence). This CDR3 is built from 14 residues.

The genes are TRBV7-2 and TRBJ2-1; D is possibly TRBD1 (5 bases). Germline CDR1 is SGHTA and CDR2 is FQGNSA. CDR3 length equals 13 residues. Trimming stripped 1 base from V and 9 bases from J, with 10 bases between. The CDR3 sequence is CASSLDLTGEQFF. DNA of the CDR3: TGTGCCAGCAGCTTAGACTTAACAGGTGAGCAGTTCTTC.

This clone occurred once. As DNA, the CDR3 is TGTGCCAGCGCAGAAGTTAACTATGGCTACACCTTC. This codes for CASAEVNYGYTF. The V and J genes are TRBV6-1 and TRBJ1-2; no firm D call. Deletions cut 8 bases from V and 1 base from J, with 8 bases between. The CDR3 sequence is 12 residues long. Germline CDR1 is MNHNS and CDR2 is SASEGT.

This chain connects TRBV9 to TRBJ1-2; tentatively, D is TRBD1 (6 bases). The CDR3 has 16 amino acids. Trimming removed 4 bases from V and 4 bases from J, with 20 bases in between. Per germline, CDR1 SGDLS and CDR2 YYNGEE. The CDR3 is CASSINRGATGYGYTF. CDR3 nucleotide sequence: TGTGCCAGCAGCATTAATCGGGGGGCAACGGGCTATGGCTACACCTTC.

The genes are TRBV27 and TRBJ2-2; the match to TRBD2 covers 7 bases. The germline gives CDR1 MNHEY, CDR2 SMNVEV (reference sequence). There are 13 residues in the CDR3. The junction had 5 bases not matched to a gene; V was cut back by 9 bases and J by 4 bases. The CDR3, as DNA: TGTGCCAGTGCGGCGGGAGTCACCGGGGAGCTGTTTTTT. Protein sequence: CASAAGVTGELFF.

This sequence joins TRBV28 and TRBJ2-1, with TRBD2 matching 14 bases. V lost 6 bases to trimming and J lost 9 bases; unmatched junction nucleotides: 10. The CDR3 runs 16 residues. CDR1 is MDHEN, CDR2 SYDVKM, per germline. The CDR3 here is CASRGLAGGESGEQFF. The CDR3 bases are TGTGCCAGCAGAGGACTAGCGGGAGGTGAGAGCGGTGAGCAGTTCTTC.

This clone appeared a single time. J is TRBJ2-7 and V is TRBV19; 7 positions agree with TRBD1. Germline CDR1 LNHDA, CDR2 SQIVND (reference sequence). The trim removed 3 bases at V and 3 bases at J, leaving 5 bases unmatched. The CDR3 totals 14 residues. The CDR3 loop is CASSIGTELYEQYF. The DNA for the CDR3 is TGTGCCAGTAGTATCGGGACAGAACTCTACGAGCAGTACTTC. Combining the CDR3 with reference TRBV19 and TRBJ2-7 gives the whole variable domain DGGITQSPKYLFRKEGQNVTLSCEQNLNHDAMYWYRQDPGQGLRLIYYSQIVNDFQKGDIAEGYSVSREKKESFPLTVTSAQKNPTAFYLCASSIGTELYEQYFGPGTRLTVT.

This clone was seen a single time. This specimen includes other DNA sequences encoding the same CDR3. The rearrangement joins TRBV19 to TRBJ1-5; 7 nucleotides line up with TRBD1. The CDR3 consists of 15 residues. Germline-derived CDR1 and CDR2 are LNHDA and SQIVND (reference sequence). V shed 5 bases, J shed 0 bases, and the junction held 4 bases outside the gene matches. The DNA of the CDR3 is TGTGCCAGTAGTGCGACAGGGAATAGCAATCAGCCCCAGCATTTT. It is translated as CASSATGNSNQPQHF.

This clone is a singleton in its sample. The V gene is TRBV4-1, the J gene TRBJ2-7, with TRBD2 matching 14 bases. The junction had 14 bases not matched to a gene; V was cut back by 0 bases and J by 4 bases. This CDR3 comprises 20 residues. The germline CDR1 and CDR2 sequences are MGHRA and YSYEKL. CDR3 in amino acids: CASSQDPEPGLAGEGYEQYF. In nucleotides, the CDR3 is TGCGCCAGCAGCCAAGATCCGGAACCGGGACTAGCGGGAGAGGGATACGAGCAGTACTTC.

V gene TRBV9 combines with J gene TRBJ1-3; TRBD1 is a possible D gene (5 bases). Looked up from germline, CDR1 is SGDLS and CDR2 is YYNGEE. The germline V and J ends were trimmed by 1 base and 0 bases, with 14 bases remaining between them. This CDR3 is built from 17 residues. In DNA, the CDR3 is TGTGCCAGCAGCGTAAGGGGCAACAGAGACTCTGGAAACACCATATATTTT. Translation gives CASSVRGNRDSGNTIYF.

The chain recombines TRBV9 with TRBJ2-2; maybe TRBD1 (7 bases). Germline V gene lookup returns CDR1 SGDLS and CDR2 YYNGEE. This CDR3 contains 15 residues. V gave up 2 bases and J gave up 5 bases, with 13 bases separating them. The CDR3 nucleotides read TGTGCCAGCAGCGTTCGACAGGGAGGAACCGGGGAGCTGTTTTTT. This encodes CASSVRQGGTGELFF.

The rearrangement links TRBV5-1 to TRBJ2-3, with 9 positions matching TRBD1. This CDR3 has 16 residues. Germline-derived CDR1 and CDR2 are SGHRS and YFSETQ. Germline trimming cut 3 bases from V and 5 bases from J; bases unmatched to any gene: 10. Here the CDR3 reads CASSWAGTGKGDTQYF. As DNA, the CDR3 is TGCGCCAGCAGCTGGGCCGGGACAGGGAAAGGAGATACGCAGTATTTT.

This sequence joins TRBV6-5 and TRBJ2-1; 8 nucleotides agree with TRBD2. The CDR3 loop spans 15 amino acids. Losses at the gene ends were 0 bases for V and 9 bases for J; bases not matched to a gene: 7. CDR1 and CDR2 (germline): MNHEY, SVGAGI. The CDR3 bases are TGTGCCAGCAGTTACTCCCGGGAGGGCCTGGGTGAGCAGTTCTTC. This sequence encodes CASSYSREGLGEQFF.

V usage is TRBV9 and J usage is TRBJ1-5, with TRBD1 matching over 9 bases. Germline loops: CDR1 SGDLS, CDR2 YYNGEE. Trimming took 4 bases from V and 3 from J; bases not matched to a gene: 5. The CDR3 is made up of 15 amino acids. The CDR3: CASSTGTGFNQPQHF. The CDR3 DNA is TGTGCCAGCAGCACCGGGACAGGGTTCAATCAGCCCCAGCATTTT.

The rearrangement uses TRBV10-2 and TRBJ1-2; unclear D gene. CDR1 is WSHSY and CDR2 is SAAADI in the germline V gene. Between the trimmed V and J ends, which lost 6 bases and 4 bases, there was a span of 12 bases. The CDR3 runs 13 residues. The CDR3 here is CASREVATYGYTF. As DNA, the CDR3 is TGCGCCAGCAGGGAAGTAGCTACCTATGGCTACACCTTC.

This rearrangement joins TRBV6-5 to TRBJ2-4; 10 bases line up with TRBD2. After removal of 2 bases from V and 9 bases from J, the junction contained 1 base not matched to a gene. The CDR3 contains 13 residues. Germline CDR1 and CDR2: MNHEY and SVGAGI. The DNA for the CDR3 is TGTGCCAGCAGTTACGTAGCGGGGGGCATTCAGTACTTC. Protein sequence: CASSYVAGGIQYF.

The chain is built from TRBV6-6 and TRBJ1-2; TRBD1 is a possible D gene (6 bases). Germline CDR1 and CDR2: MNHNY and SVGAGI (reference sequence). Trimming took off 4 bases at V and 8 bases at J, with 14 bases between the two ends. The CDR3 is 13 amino acids. The CDR3 DNA reads TGTGCCAGCAGTTCCAATACAGGGTACGGCTACACCTTC. Protein sequence: CASSSNTGYGYTF.

The chain has TRBV19 and TRBJ2-1; 10 bases align to TRBD2. The CDR3 is 16 amino acids. Looked up from germline, CDR1 is LNHDA and CDR2 is SQIVND (reference sequence). The V segment lost 4 bases and the J segment 5 bases; nucleotides outside the gene matches: 8. In DNA, the CDR3 is TGTGCCAGTAGTACCCAAGCGGGAGGGCGACACAATGAGCAGTTCTTC. Translated: CASSTQAGGRHNEQFF. Complete variable domain (other parts from reference TRBV19 and TRBJ2-1): DGGITQSPKYLFRKEGQNVTLSCEQNLNHDAMYWYRQDPGQGLRLIYYSQIVNDFQKGDIAEGYSVSREKKESFPLTVTSAQKNPTAFYLCASSTQAGGRHNEQFFGPGTRLTVL.

The genes are TRBV11-2 and TRBJ1-1; 10 nucleotides align to TRBD1. Germline CDR1 SGHAT, CDR2 FQNNGV. V lost 4 bases to trimming and J lost 4 bases; unmatched junction nucleotides: 6. The CDR3 extends over 15 amino acids. CDR3 sequence reads: CASSSGQGSPTEAFF. CDR3 DNA: TGTGCCAGCAGCTCGGGACAGGGGTCACCCACTGAAGCTTTCTTT.

The J gene is TRBJ1-2, the V gene TRBV5-6; possible D gene TRBD1, 6 bases. CDR1 is SGHDT, CDR2 YYEEEE, per germline. The CDR3 contains 15 residues. The V end lost 5 bases, the J end lost 0 bases, and 14 bases lay between the germline ends. CDR3 sequence: CASRPGGGANYGYTF. As DNA, the CDR3 is TGTGCCAGCAGGCCTGGGGGCGGAGCTAACTATGGCTACACCTTC.

V is TRBV27 and J is TRBJ1-1, with 9 bases matching TRBD1. J lost 0 bases, V lost 6 bases, and 5 bases had no gene match. Germline CDR1 and CDR2: MNHEY and SMNVEV (reference sequence). This CDR3 is built from 15 residues. The CDR3 nucleotides read TGTGCCAGCAGCCGAACAGGGGGCCTGAACACTGAAGCTTTCTTT. Translated: CASSRTGGLNTEAFF.